This TCR beta chain was retrieved from a study of T cells in Graves' hyperthyroidism and ophthalmopathy. General study findings and limits: Blood also held most thyroid clonotypes expanded beyond 0.001. Model output signaled ophthalmopathy a median approximately 6 months ahead of onset.

A note on this clonotype: Its antigen is not identified.

RNA transcripts gave rise to amplified TCR beta CDR3 regions. The TCR CDR3 was amplified in a first-round RT-PCR using the HTBI primer set. TCRdb re-analysed the multiplex PCR reads in MiXCR, keeping a single row per CDR3 protein. The sample contains about 580,000 distinct CDR3 sequences, about 15% of which appear only once. CDR1 is MGHRA, CDR2 YSYEKL, per germline. V lost 4 bases to trimming and J lost 3 bases, with 20 bases between them. The CDR3 consists of 17 residues. The source is a woman in her twenties or thirties with Graves' hyperthyroidism that later progressed to Graves' ophthalmopathy. The sequencing sample was made of blood. V is TRBV4-1 and J is TRBJ2-3; D not resolved. CDR3 DNA: TGCGCCAGCAGCCGGATCCCACCCTCGCAGGAGACAGATACGCAGTATTTT. It is translated as CASSRIPPSQETDTQYF.